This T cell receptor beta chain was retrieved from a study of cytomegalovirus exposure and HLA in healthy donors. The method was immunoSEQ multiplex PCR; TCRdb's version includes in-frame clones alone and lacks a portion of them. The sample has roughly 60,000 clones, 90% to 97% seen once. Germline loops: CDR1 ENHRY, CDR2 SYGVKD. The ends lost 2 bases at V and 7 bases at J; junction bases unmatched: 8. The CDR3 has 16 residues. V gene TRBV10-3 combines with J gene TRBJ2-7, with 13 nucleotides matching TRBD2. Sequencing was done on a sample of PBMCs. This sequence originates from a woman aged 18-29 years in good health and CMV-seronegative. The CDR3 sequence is CAISERTSGGPGEQYF. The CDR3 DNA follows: TGTGCCATCAGTGAGCGGACTAGCGGGGGCCCGGGGGAGCAGTACTTC.